This T cell receptor (beta chain) was identified during a study of cytomegalovirus exposure and HLA in healthy donors. The ends lost 4 bases at V and 8 bases at J; junction bases unmatched: 6. The CDR3 covers 14 residues. Germline CDR1 SEHNR, CDR2 FQNEAQ (reference sequence). It was with 60 Vbeta and 13 Jbeta primers that the PCR ran. Assay: immunoSEQ multiplex PCR; the TCRdb copy retains only in-frame clones and omits some. This table has 95,000 to 100,000 clones, around 77% appearing once. What was sequenced was PBMCs. The source is a woman in her sixties in good health and CMV-seropositive. The chain is built from TRBV7-9 and TRBJ2-1; 9 nucleotides align to TRBD1. CDR3 sequence: CASSSWTGDDEQFF. In nucleotides, the CDR3 is TGTGCCAGCAGCTCCTGGACAGGGGACGATGAGCAGTTCTTC.